These T cell receptor beta chains were read from a single sample in a study of blood T cell repertoires in COVID-19. Measured with immunoSEQ multiplex PCR; TCRdb has only the in-frame clones, and not every one. The sample has a few hundred thousand clones; around 80% are singletons. The specimen sequenced was peripheral blood. The receptors were sampled from a woman in her 70s with acute or convalescent COVID-19. Each CDR3 is given with its conserved first and last residue. D genes are given only for firm matches. Where a row states a size, it is once, few, many or the class of an expanded clone; other rows omit it.

CDR3	DNA	size	V	D	J
CASSLNTLYNEQFF	TGCGCCAGCAGCCTAAATACTCTTTACAATGAGCAGTTCTTC	NA	TRBV5-1	NA	TRBJ2-1
CASSQGTAGYNEQFF	TGTGCCAGCAGCCAAGGGACAGCGGGGTACAATGAGCAGTTCTTC	NA	TRBV3-1/TRBV3-2	NA	TRBJ2-1
CATSRGGTGGNTEAFF	TGTGCCACCAGCAGAGGAGGGACAGGGGGTAACACTGAAGCTTTCTTT	once	TRBV15	TRBD1	TRBJ1-1
CASKDGTGGAGGYTF	TGTGCCAGCAAGGATGGGACAGGGGGCGCGGGGGGCTACACCTTC	NA	TRBV27	TRBD1	TRBJ1-2
CASSQVGTGSGELFF	TGCGCCAGCAGCCAAGTCGGGACAGGGAGTGGGGAGCTGTTTTTT	NA	TRBV4-3	TRBD1	TRBJ2-2
CASRGPETQYF	TGTGCCTCGCGGGGTCCAGAGACCCAGTACTTC	NA	TRBV30	NA	TRBJ2-5
CASSVEAQGIQPQHF	TGTGCCAGCAGCGTAGAAGCCCAGGGTATTCAGCCCCAGCATTTT	NA	TRBV9	NA	TRBJ1-5
CASETGINYEQYF	TGTGCCAGCGAGACAGGGATTAACTACGAGCAGTACTTC	NA	TRBV6-5	TRBD1	TRBJ2-7
CASSDWGQGEGGYTF	TGTGCCAGCAGTGATTGGGGACAGGGGGAAGGGGGCTACACCTTC	NA	TRBV2	TRBD1	TRBJ1-2
CASSPFHGEDTEAFF	TGTGCCAGCTCACCATTTCACGGGGAAGACACTGAAGCTTTCTTT	NA	TRBV18	NA	TRBJ1-1
CASSVLEGADNSPLHF	TGTGCCAGCAGTGTACTTGAGGGGGCCGATAATTCACCCCTCCACTTT	once	TRBV25-1	TRBD1	TRBJ1-6
CASRTSGGAETQYF	TGCGCCAGCAGGACTAGCGGGGGGGCCGAGACCCAGTACTTC	NA	TRBV10-2	TRBD2	TRBJ2-5
CASRYPGHTYGYTF	TGTGCCAGCAGATACCCGGGACACACCTATGGCTACACCTTC	NA	TRBV13	NA	TRBJ1-2
CASSLTGGETQYF	TGCGCCAGCAGCTTGACAGGGGGGGAGACCCAGTACTTC	NA	TRBV5-1	TRBD1	TRBJ2-5
CSVPWGGAWGYTF	TGCAGCGTTCCTTGGGGGGGCGCGTGGGGCTACACCTTC	NA	TRBV29-1	NA	TRBJ1-2
CATSRVGRETQYF	TGTGCCACCAGTCGGGTGGGGCGAGAGACCCAGTACTTC	once	TRBV24-1	NA	TRBJ2-5
CASSQEDRGVYEQYF	TGTGCCAGCAGCCAGGAGGACAGGGGGGTATACGAGCAGTACTTC	NA	TRBV3-1/TRBV3-2	TRBD1	TRBJ2-7
CASRGGNEQFF	TGTGCCAGCAGAGGAGGGAATGAGCAGTTCTTC	NA	TRBV12-3/TRBV12-4	NA	TRBJ2-1
CASRQTGANTEAFF	TGTGCCAGTAGGCAGACAGGGGCCAACACTGAAGCTTTCTTT	NA	TRBV19	TRBD1	TRBJ1-1
CASSQDSGTGVNEQFF	TGCGCCAGCAGCCAAGACTCCGGGACAGGGGTAAATGAGCAGTTCTTC	NA	TRBV4-1	TRBD1	TRBJ2-1
CASSLENSGGSGNTIYF	TGTGCCAGCAGCCTCGAGAACTCAGGGGGCTCTGGAAACACCATATATTTT	NA	TRBV4-2	TRBD1	TRBJ1-3
CASSVRDRSGELFF	TGTGCCAGTAGTGTGCGGGACAGATCCGGGGAGCTGTTTTTT	few	TRBV19	NA	TRBJ2-2
CASRSTTGEVETQYF	TGTGCCAGCAGGAGTACTACTGGGGAGGTAGAGACCCAGTACTTC	NA	TRBV2	NA	TRBJ2-5
CSVASGGLETQYF	TGCAGCGTTGCCTCAGGAGGGCTGGAGACCCAGTACTTC	NA	TRBV29-1	NA	TRBJ2-5
CASSLRLRQERGRSDTQYF	TGCGCCAGCAGCTTAAGGTTGAGACAAGAGCGGGGCCGATCAGATACGCAGTATTTT	NA	TRBV5-1	TRBD2	TRBJ2-3
CASTPGGASAYNEQFF	TGTGCCAGCACCCCCGGTGGGGCCTCGGCGTACAATGAGCAGTTCTTC	NA	TRBV11-2	NA	TRBJ2-1
CASSLEGMNTEAFF	TGTGCCAGCAGCTTGGAGGGGATGAACACTGAAGCTTTCTTT	NA	TRBV5-6	NA	TRBJ1-1
CASSSNLAGAYNEQFF	TGCGCCAGCAGCTCGAATCTAGCGGGGGCTTACAATGAGCAGTTCTTC	NA	TRBV5-1	TRBD2	TRBJ2-1
CAIQRTQPGEQFF	TGTGCCATCCAGAGGACCCAGCCAGGGGAGCAGTTCTTC	NA	TRBV10-3	NA	TRBJ2-1
CASSVGGAGSPLHF	TGCGCCAGCAGTGTTGGAGGGGCCGGGTCACCCCTCCACTTT	few	TRBV10-2	NA	TRBJ1-6
CAISGTGVTGELFF	TGTGCCATCAGCGGGACAGGGGTCACCGGGGAGCTGTTTTTT	NA	TRBV10-3	TRBD1	TRBJ2-2
CASSEASGYNEQFF	TGTGCCAGCAGTGAAGCCTCGGGATACAATGAGCAGTTCTTC	once	TRBV6-1	NA	TRBJ2-1
CASSLFDSGGAGETQYF	TGTGCCAGCAGCTTATTCGATAGCGGGGGGGCGGGAGAGACCCAGTACTTC	NA	TRBV7-2	TRBD2	TRBJ2-5
CSASSLAGPETQYF	TGCAGTGCTAGTAGCCTAGCGGGGCCAGAGACCCAGTACTTC	NA	TRBV20-1	TRBD2	TRBJ2-5
CASSLTTGTGIGEQFF	TGCGCCAGCAGCTTAACAACCGGGACAGGGATCGGTGAGCAGTTCTTC	NA	TRBV5-1	TRBD1	TRBJ2-1
CASSPRGQNYGYTF	TGTGCCAGCAGCCCGAGGGGGCAGAACTATGGCTACACCTTC	NA	TRBV6-5	TRBD1	TRBJ1-2
CASSVGQGPLGDTQYF	TGTGCCAGCAGCGTCGGGCAGGGGCCCTTAGGAGATACGCAGTATTTT	NA	TRBV9	NA	TRBJ2-3
CASSLDRGGEKLFF	TGTGCCAGCAGCCTTGACAGGGGGGGGGAAAAACTGTTTTTT	NA	TRBV7-2	TRBD1	TRBJ1-4
CASRPDSVLGGYTF	TGCGCCAGCAGACCGGACAGTGTTTTGGGTGGCTACACCTTC	NA	TRBV5-1	NA	TRBJ1-2
CASSPGAPETQYF	TGCGCCAGCAGCCCAGGGGCGCCGGAGACCCAGTACTTC	once	TRBV5-1	NA	TRBJ2-5
CASSLSADNSPLHF	TGTGCCAGCAGCTTATCGGCGGATAATTCACCCCTCCACTTT	NA	TRBV7-8	NA	TRBJ1-6
CATRDRGGPQETQYF	TGTGCCACCCGCGACAGGGGGGGGCCTCAAGAGACCCAGTACTTC	NA	TRBV15	TRBD1	TRBJ2-5
CASSLGRFSYEQYF	TGTGCCAGCAGCTTAGGTCGGTTCTCCTACGAGCAGTACTTC	NA	TRBV7-8	NA	TRBJ2-7
CASSQDGPGRGYGYTF	TGTGCCAGCAGCCAAGATGGCCCAGGGCGGGGGTATGGCTACACCTTC	NA	TRBV3-1/TRBV3-2	NA	TRBJ1-2
CASSQDWRGQAFF	TGTGCCAGCAGCCAAGATTGGAGGGGCCAAGCTTTCTTT	few	TRBV3-1/TRBV3-2	NA	TRBJ1-1
CASIPLQGNTEAFF	TGTGCCAGTATTCCCTTACAGGGGAACACTGAAGCTTTCTTT	NA	TRBV19	NA	TRBJ1-1
CASSSLGGVDYGYTF	TGCGCCAGCAGCTCCTTAGGGGGGGTAGACTATGGCTACACCTTC	NA	TRBV5-1	NA	TRBJ1-2
CASSVQALLYF	TGTGCCAGCAGTGTACAGGCCCTCCTTTACTTC	few	TRBV2	NA	TRBJ2-5
CAWSLKGFGANVLTF	TGTGCCTGGAGCTTGAAGGGGTTTGGGGCCAACGTCCTGACTTTC	NA	TRBV30	NA	TRBJ2-6
CASMGSHPGGGYTF	TGTGCCAGCATGGGTTCCCACCCCGGCGGTGGCTACACCTTC	once	TRBV2	NA	TRBJ1-2
CASSRGMGTGTGGAGGEGYTF	TGCGCCAGCAGCCGAGGGATGGGAACCGGGACAGGGGGCGCAGGAGGGGAGGGCTACACCTTC	NA	TRBV4-1	TRBD1	TRBJ1-2
CASSSTQGTYSGNTIYF	TGTGCCAGCAGCTCCACACAGGGGACCTACTCTGGAAACACCATATATTTT	NA	TRBV5-5	TRBD1	TRBJ1-3
CASDLGRITDTQYF	TGTGCCAGCGACCTGGGGCGGATCACAGATACGCAGTATTTT	NA	TRBV5-6	NA	TRBJ2-3
CASSSSRGGNSPLHF	TGTGCCAGCAGCTCATCCAGGGGTGGTAATTCACCCCTCCACTTT	few	TRBV5-5	NA	TRBJ1-6
CASRRSGMGEGEQFF	TGTGCCAGTAGACGGTCCGGGATGGGGGAGGGTGAGCAGTTCTTC	NA	TRBV19	TRBD2	TRBJ2-1
CASSIQDSRSSGNTIYF	TGTGCCAGCAGCATACAAGACAGCCGAAGCTCTGGAAACACCATATATTTT	NA	TRBV7-6	NA	TRBJ1-3
CASSLGGRPNYGYTF	TGTGCCAGCAGCTTGGGGGGCAGGCCTAACTATGGCTACACCTTC	few	TRBV5-6	NA	TRBJ1-2
CASSIGGVGTEAFF	TGTGCCAGTAGTATCGGCGGGGTGGGGACTGAAGCTTTCTTT	NA	TRBV19	NA	TRBJ1-1
CASSIRGEKLFF	TGTGCCAGTAGTATCCGGGGTGAAAAACTGTTTTTT	NA	TRBV19	NA	TRBJ1-4
CASSDRDRGSTEAFF	TGTGCCAGCAGTGACCGGGACAGGGGATCCACTGAAGCTTTCTTT	NA	TRBV6-1	TRBD1	TRBJ1-1